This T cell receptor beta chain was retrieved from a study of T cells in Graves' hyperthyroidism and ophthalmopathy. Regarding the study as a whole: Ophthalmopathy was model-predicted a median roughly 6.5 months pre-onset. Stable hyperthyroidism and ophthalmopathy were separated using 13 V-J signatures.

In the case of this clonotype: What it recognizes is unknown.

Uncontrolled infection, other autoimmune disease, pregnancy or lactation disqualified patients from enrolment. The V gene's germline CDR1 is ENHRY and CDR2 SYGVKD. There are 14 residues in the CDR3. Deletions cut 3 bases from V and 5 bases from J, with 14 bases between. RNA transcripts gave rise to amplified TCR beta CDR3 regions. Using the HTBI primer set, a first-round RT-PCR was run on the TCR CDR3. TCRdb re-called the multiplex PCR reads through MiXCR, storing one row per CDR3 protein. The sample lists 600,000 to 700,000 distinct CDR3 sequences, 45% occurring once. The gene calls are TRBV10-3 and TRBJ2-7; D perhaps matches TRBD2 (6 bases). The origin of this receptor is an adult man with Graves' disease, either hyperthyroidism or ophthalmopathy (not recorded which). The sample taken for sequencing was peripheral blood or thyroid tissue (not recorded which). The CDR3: CAISEVRGLNEQYF. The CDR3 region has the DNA TGTGCCATCAGTGAAGTACGGGGGTTGAACGAGCAGTACTTC.